Shown below are 21 T cell receptor beta chains from a single sample sequenced in a study of blood T cell repertoires in COVID-19. TCRdb's table, derived via immunoSEQ multiplex PCR, lists solely in-frame clones and lacks some. The repertoire holds approximately 450,000 clones, with approximately 90% as singletons. Sequenced input: PBMCs or T cells enriched from blood (not recorded which). The source of these receptors is a man younger than 40 who had recovered from COVID-19.

The rearrangement uses TRBV3-1 (or the pseudogene TRBV3-2) and TRBJ1-6; the D gene is possibly TRBD1 (6 bases). This CDR3 contains 16 residues. Trimming removed 0 bases at V and 8 bases at J, with 14 bases between. Germline V gene lookup returns CDR1 LGHDT and CDR2 YNNKEL (reference sequence). The CDR3 sequence: CASSQEYRAGDSPLHF. CDR3 bases: TGTGCCAGCAGCCAAGAATACAGGGCCGGGGATTCACCCCTCCACTTT.

This clone has only one observation. This chain connects TRBV15 to TRBJ1-1, with D unclear. Germline assignment: CDR1 LNHNV and CDR2 YYDKDF (reference sequence). The CDR3 is 15 residues long. V was clipped by 1 base and J by 0 bases, with 9 bases between them. CDR3 in amino acids: CATSRGGSMNTEAFF. DNA for the CDR3: TGTGCCACCAGCAGAGGAGGGAGTATGAACACTGAAGCTTTCTTT.

The chain carries TRBV5-1 and TRBJ1-2; TRBD1 matches at 8 bases. Germline V gene data show CDR1 as SGHRS and CDR2 as YFSETQ. The length of the CDR3 is 13 residues. With V trimmed by 5 bases and J by 4 bases, 4 bases remained unmatched. This chain's CDR3 is CASRQTGAYGYTF. CDR3 nucleotide sequence: TGCGCCAGCAGACAGACAGGGGCCTATGGCTACACCTTC.

V and J are TRBV7-3 and TRBJ2-1; a possible D gene is TRBD2 (6 bases). Trimming left V 5 bases short and J 7 bases short, with 24 bases between. The germline V gene encodes CDR1 SGHTA and CDR2 FQGTGA. The CDR3 sequence is 17 residues long. CDR3: CASSSLPSGSGGNEQFF. In DNA, the CDR3 is TGTGCCAGCAGCAGCCTTCCGAGCGGAAGCGGAGGGAATGAGCAGTTCTTC.

The genes are TRBV30 and TRBJ1-1, with a weak D call TRBD1 (6 bases). Germline CDR1 and CDR2: GTSNPN and SVGIG (reference sequence). This CDR3 is 14 amino acids long. V was trimmed by 6 bases and J by 5 bases, leaving 19 bases between them. CDR3 protein: CACYRSRGGTEAFF. DNA for the CDR3: TGTGCCTGTTACCGATCCAGGGGAGGGACTGAAGCTTTCTTT.

The rearrangement uses TRBV11-2 and TRBJ1-2, with D tentatively TRBD1 (5 bases). Germline lookup yields CDR1 SGHAT and CDR2 FQNNGV. Trimming took off 1 base at V and 7 bases at J, with 13 bases between the two ends. The length of the CDR3 is 14 residues. The CDR3 sequence is CASSLVRGTAGYTF. The CDR3 DNA is TGTGCCAGCAGCTTAGTGCGGGGGACCGCTGGCTACACCTTC.

For this clone: The sample carries other DNA sequences with the same CDR3. The rearrangement uses TRBV5-1 and TRBJ2-3; TRBD1 is a possible D gene (5 bases). Germline V lookup: CDR1 SGHRS, CDR2 YFSETQ. This CDR3 is 15 amino acids long. Trimming removed 1 base at V and 0 bases at J, with 9 bases between. CDR3 coding DNA: TGCGCCAGCAGCTTGCAAGGGGCTAGCACAGATACGCAGTATTTT. Amino acid sequence: CASSLQGASTDTQYF.

V usage is TRBV5-1 and J usage is TRBJ2-7, with unresolved D. There are 13 residues in the CDR3. Trimming took 0 bases from V and 3 from J, leaving 7 bases between them. CDR1 is SGHRS and CDR2 is YFSETQ in the germline V gene. The CDR3: CASSLDPLYEQYF. The CDR3 DNA follows: TGCGCCAGCAGCTTGGATCCACTCTACGAGCAGTACTTC.

The chain uses TRBV13 and TRBJ2-5, with 8 bases aligning to TRBD2. Germline CDR1 reads PRHDT; CDR2 reads FYEKMQ (reference sequence). CDR3 length: 16 residues. V shed 5 bases, J shed 5 bases, and the junction held 13 bases outside the gene matches. The CDR3, as DNA: TGTGCCAGCAGCGGGAGGGGACTAGTCTCGGGGGAGACCCAGTACTTC. Translated, it gives CASSGRGLVSGETQYF. Variable domain in full (rest from reference TRBV13 and TRBJ2-5): AAGVIQSPRHLIKEKRETATLKCYPIPRHDTVYWYQQGPGQDPQFLISFYEKMQSDKGSIPDRFSAQQFSDYHSELNMSSLELGDSALYFCASSGRGLVSGETQYFGPGTRLLVL.

This chain joins TRBV4-1 and TRBJ2-3, with 9 bases lining up with TRBD2. After removal of 4 bases from V and 6 bases from J, the junction contained 17 bases not matched to a gene. CDR3 size: 18 residues. CDR1 MGHRA and CDR2 YSYEKL come from the germline V gene. The CDR3 bases are TGCGCCAGCAGCCCTGGCGGGGTGGCTAGCGGGACGCTGGATACGCAGTATTTT. Translating gives CASSPGGVASGTLDTQYF.

The chain employs TRBV7-9 and TRBJ2-1; 10 bases are a match to TRBD1. The CDR3 contains 15 residues. The germline CDR1 and CDR2 sequences are SEHNR and FQNEAQ (reference sequence). The junction had 3 bases not matched to a gene; V was cut back by 5 bases and J by 2 bases. CDR3 residues: CASSPGQGTYNEQFF. The CDR3 DNA follows: TGTGCCAGCAGCCCGGGACAGGGGACCTACAATGAGCAGTTCTTC. Drawing the rest from reference TRBV7-9 and TRBJ2-1, the complete variable domain is DTGVSQNPRHKITKRGQNVTFRCDPISEHNRLYWYRQTLGQGPEFLTYFQNEAQLEKSRLLSDRFSAERPKGSFSTLEIQRTEQGDSAMYLCASSPGQGTYNEQFFGPGTRLTVL.

The rearrangement joins TRBV9 to TRBJ2-7; 13 nucleotides agree with TRBD2. Losses at the gene ends were 4 bases for V and 5 bases for J; bases not matched to a gene: 6. CDR1 is SGDLS, CDR2 YYNGEE, per germline. The CDR3 has 15 residues. CDR3 coding DNA: TGTGCCAGCAGCTTATGGACTAGCGGGAGTAACGAGCAGTACTTC. Translating gives CASSLWTSGSNEQYF.

The rearrangement links TRBV10-1 to TRBJ2-1, with a tentative D call TRBD2 (6 bases). The CDR3 contains 14 residues. Per the germline V gene, CDR1 is WNHNN and CDR2 is SYGVQD (reference sequence). Trimming took off 6 bases at V and 5 bases at J, with 14 bases between the two ends. The CDR3 is CASRTSLADNEQFF. The CDR3 DNA sequence: TGCGCCAGCAGGACCTCGTTAGCGGACAATGAGCAGTTCTTC.

This clone came up once. CDR3 in DNA: TGTGCCAGCAGCCAAGAACAACTACCCACCTACGAGCAGTACTTC. Translated, it gives CASSQEQLPTYEQYF. The rearrangement uses TRBV4-2 and TRBJ2-7; D gene unclear. The CDR3 loop spans 15 amino acids. CDR1 LGHNA and CDR2 YNFKEQ come from the germline V gene. Trimming removed 0 bases from V and 2 bases from J, with 11 bases in between.

This rearrangement joins TRBV11-3 to TRBJ2-1; TRBD2 aligns across 8 bases. CDR3 length: 16 amino acids. Trimming removed 1 base from V and 0 bases from J; junction bases left unmatched: 2. CDR1 is SGHNT and CDR2 is YENEEA in the germline V gene. CDR3 in DNA: TGTGCCAGCAGCTTAGGAACTAGCGGCTCCTACAATGAGCAGTTCTTC. This gives the protein CASSLGTSGSYNEQFF.

V is TRBV7-6 and J is TRBJ2-2, with TRBD2 identical over 8 bases. The V segment lost 5 bases and the J segment 3 bases; nucleotides outside the gene matches: 8. Germline V gene lookup returns CDR1 SGHVS and CDR2 FNYEAQ. The CDR3 covers 16 residues. The CDR3 reads CASSKGQAGDTGELFF. CDR3 DNA sequence: TGTGCCAGCAGCAAGGGGCAAGCGGGGGACACCGGGGAGCTGTTTTTT.

The chain joins TRBV3-1 (or the pseudogene TRBV3-2) to TRBJ2-2; 10 bases line up with TRBD2. Per the germline V gene, CDR1 is LGHDT and CDR2 is YNNKEL (reference sequence). The CDR3 contains 16 residues. V lost 3 bases and J lost 7; bases outside the gene matches: 8. CDR3 coding DNA: TGTGCCAGCAGCCACGGGGCTAGCGGGAGCGGCGGGGAGCTGTTTTTT. Translating gives CASSHGASGSGGELFF.

The chain employs TRBV2 and TRBJ1-5; a possible D gene is TRBD1 (6 bases). CDR3 size: 13 residues. Germline loops: CDR1 SNHLY, CDR2 FYNNEI. V dropped 6 bases and J dropped 3 bases, with 9 bases sitting between them. CDR3 in amino acids: CASRWTDNQPQHF. The CDR3 bases are TGTGCCAGCAGATGGACAGACAATCAGCCCCAGCATTTT.

This clone was found once. The sample carries other DNA sequences with the same CDR3. This CDR3 reads CSARASSQAFF. For the CDR3, the DNA is TGCAGTGCTAGAGCGTCCAGTCAAGCTTTCTTT. The chain joins TRBV20-1 to TRBJ1-1; unclear D gene. The germline V and J ends were trimmed by 1 base and 9 bases, with 9 bases remaining between them. CDR3 length equals 11 residues. Germline-derived CDR1 and CDR2 are DFQATT and SNEGSKA (reference sequence).

The chain links TRBV24-1 to TRBJ2-2; D is perhaps TRBD2 (6 bases). V lost 0 bases, J lost 0 bases, and 10 bases lay in between. Germline CDR1 is KGHDR and CDR2 is SFDVKD. CDR3 length: 17 residues. Written as DNA, the CDR3 is TGTGCCACCAGTGATTTGCCCCGGGGGTCGAACACCGGGGAGCTGTTTTTT. Amino acids: CATSDLPRGSNTGELFF.

The CDR3 region has the DNA TGTGCCAGCAGCTCATGGGCCCCTGAGTCGCAAGAGACCCAGTACTTC. This encodes CASSSWAPESQETQYF. V usage is TRBV5-4 and J usage is TRBJ2-5; D is uncertain. The length of the CDR3 is 16 residues. V was cut by 3 bases and J by 2 bases, with 17 bases left in between. Germline CDR1 SGHNT, CDR2 YYREEE (reference sequence).